This T cell receptor beta chain was sequenced in a study of response to subunit inactivated influenza vaccine. Broader study findings: The authors proposed limited new T cell recruitment per seasonal influenza vaccination.

V dropped 3 bases and J dropped 0 bases, with 7 bases sitting between them. From germline, CDR1 is LGHNA and CDR2 YNFKEQ. The CDR3 is 14 residues long. This clonotype was recorded a few times. The antigen is not known. TCRdb passed the RT-PCR reads through MiXCR, listing each CDR3 protein once. The sample shows roughly 500,000 distinct CDR3 sequences, 20% to 25% of them seen only once. These data were likewise used in another study, on T cells expressing NK-cell markers. That source adds: For TCR beta, cDNA was produced by 5'RACE template switching with UMIs. Each TCR beta repertoire originated in sorted T cells that were CD3+CD56+NKG2C+, CD3+CD56+NKG2C- or CD3+CD56-NKG2C+.

Sequencing used CD4+ T cells sorted from PBMCs, obtained approximately 13 days after vaccination. The origin of this receptor is a man over 45 who received an inactivated influenza vaccine. The chain carries TRBV4-2 and TRBJ2-3, with D possibly matching TRBD2 (6 bases). CDR3 bases: TGTGCCAGCAGCCATGGGACTAGCACAGATACGCAGTATTTT. Translating gives CASSHGTSTDTQYF.